Sequencing of this T cell receptor beta chain was carried out in a study of OX40 agonist ivuxolimab in advanced cancers. TCRdb's copy holds only in-frame clones and misses some; the assay was immunoSEQ multiplex PCR. The table includes more than 65,000 clones, 88% detected once. V shed 6 bases, J shed 4 bases, and the junction held 10 bases outside the gene matches. This CDR3 has 15 amino acids. Germline V gives CDR1 SGHAT, CDR2 FQNNGV. The material sequenced was CD4+ or CD8+ T cells sorted from blood, taken in a trial of the OX40 agonist ivuxolimab. The sequence was obtained from an adult with an advanced solid tumor such as melanoma, head and neck, liver or kidney cancer. The V gene is TRBV11-2, the J gene TRBJ1-2; 8 bases line up with TRBD1. The CDR3 bases are TGTGCCAGCAGAAGGAGGACAGGGAGCACCTATGGCTACACCTTC. This sequence encodes CASRRRTGSTYGYTF.